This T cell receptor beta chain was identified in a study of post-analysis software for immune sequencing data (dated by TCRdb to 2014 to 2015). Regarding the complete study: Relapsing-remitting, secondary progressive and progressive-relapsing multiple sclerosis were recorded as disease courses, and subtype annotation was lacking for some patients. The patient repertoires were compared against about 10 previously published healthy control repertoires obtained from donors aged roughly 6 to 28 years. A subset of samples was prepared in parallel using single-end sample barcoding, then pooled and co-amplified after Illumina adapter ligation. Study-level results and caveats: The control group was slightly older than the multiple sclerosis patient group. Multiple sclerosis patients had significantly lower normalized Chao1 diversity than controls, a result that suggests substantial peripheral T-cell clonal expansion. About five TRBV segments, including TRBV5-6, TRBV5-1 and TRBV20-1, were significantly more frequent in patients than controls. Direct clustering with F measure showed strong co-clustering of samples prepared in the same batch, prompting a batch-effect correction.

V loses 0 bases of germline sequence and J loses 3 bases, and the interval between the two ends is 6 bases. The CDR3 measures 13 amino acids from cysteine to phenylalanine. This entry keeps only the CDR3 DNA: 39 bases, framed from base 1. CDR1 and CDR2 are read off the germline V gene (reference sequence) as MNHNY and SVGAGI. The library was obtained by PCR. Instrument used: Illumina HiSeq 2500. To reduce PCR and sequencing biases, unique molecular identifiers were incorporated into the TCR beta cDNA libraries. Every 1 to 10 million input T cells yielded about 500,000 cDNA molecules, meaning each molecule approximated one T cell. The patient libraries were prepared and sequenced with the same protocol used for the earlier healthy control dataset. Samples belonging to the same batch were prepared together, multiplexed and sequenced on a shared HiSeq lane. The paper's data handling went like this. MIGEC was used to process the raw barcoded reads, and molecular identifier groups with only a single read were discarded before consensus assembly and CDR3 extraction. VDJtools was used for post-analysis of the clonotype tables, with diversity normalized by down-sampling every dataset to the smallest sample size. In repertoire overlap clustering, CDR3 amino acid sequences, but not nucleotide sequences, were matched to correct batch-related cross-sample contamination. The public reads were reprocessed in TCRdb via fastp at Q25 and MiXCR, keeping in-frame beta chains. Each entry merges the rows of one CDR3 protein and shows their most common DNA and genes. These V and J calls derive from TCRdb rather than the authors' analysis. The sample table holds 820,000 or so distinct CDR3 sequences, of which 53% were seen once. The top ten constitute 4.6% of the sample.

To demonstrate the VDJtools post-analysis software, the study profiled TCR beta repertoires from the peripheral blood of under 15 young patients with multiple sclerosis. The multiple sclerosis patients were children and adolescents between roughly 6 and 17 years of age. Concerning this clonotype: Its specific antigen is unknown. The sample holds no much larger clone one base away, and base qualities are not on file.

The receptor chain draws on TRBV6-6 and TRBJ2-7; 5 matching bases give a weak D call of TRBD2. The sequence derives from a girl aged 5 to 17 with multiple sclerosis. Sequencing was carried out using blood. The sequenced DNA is TGTGCCAGCAGTTACTCGCGGGTCTACGAGCAGTACTTC. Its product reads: CASSYSRVYEQYF.